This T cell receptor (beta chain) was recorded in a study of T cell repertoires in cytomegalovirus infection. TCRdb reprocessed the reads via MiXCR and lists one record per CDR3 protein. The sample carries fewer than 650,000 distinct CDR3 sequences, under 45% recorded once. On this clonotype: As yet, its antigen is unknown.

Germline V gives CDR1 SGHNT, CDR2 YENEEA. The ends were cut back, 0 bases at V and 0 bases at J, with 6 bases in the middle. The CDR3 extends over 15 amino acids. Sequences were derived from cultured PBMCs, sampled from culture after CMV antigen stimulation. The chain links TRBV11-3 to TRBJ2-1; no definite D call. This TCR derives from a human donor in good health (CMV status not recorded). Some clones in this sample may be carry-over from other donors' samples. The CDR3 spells CASSLESSSYNEQFF. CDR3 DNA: TGTGCCAGCAGCTTAGAGAGCAGCTCCTACAATGAGCAGTTCTTC.